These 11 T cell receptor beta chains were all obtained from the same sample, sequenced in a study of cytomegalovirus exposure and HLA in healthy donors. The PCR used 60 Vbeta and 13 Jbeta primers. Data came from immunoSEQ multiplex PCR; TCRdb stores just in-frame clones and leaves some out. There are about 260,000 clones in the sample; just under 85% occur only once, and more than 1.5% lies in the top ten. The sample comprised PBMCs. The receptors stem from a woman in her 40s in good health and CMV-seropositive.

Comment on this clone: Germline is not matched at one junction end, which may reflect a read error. This chain's CDR3 is CSSSLTGGTDSPLHF. CDR3 coding DNA: TGTTCCAGCAGCTTAACAGGGGGAACAGATTCACCCCTCCACTTT. The chain combines TRBV7-9 with TRBJ1-6; TRBD1 matches 8 bases. The CDR3 is 15 residues long. Germline-derived CDR1 and CDR2 are SEHNR and FQNEAQ (reference sequence).

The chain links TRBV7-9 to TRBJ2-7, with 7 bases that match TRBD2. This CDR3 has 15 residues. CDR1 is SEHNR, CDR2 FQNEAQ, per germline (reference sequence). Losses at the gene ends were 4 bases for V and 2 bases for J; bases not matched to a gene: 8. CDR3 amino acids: CASSYLGLEPYEQYF. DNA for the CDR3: TGTGCCAGCAGCTACCTAGGACTAGAACCCTACGAGCAGTACTTC.

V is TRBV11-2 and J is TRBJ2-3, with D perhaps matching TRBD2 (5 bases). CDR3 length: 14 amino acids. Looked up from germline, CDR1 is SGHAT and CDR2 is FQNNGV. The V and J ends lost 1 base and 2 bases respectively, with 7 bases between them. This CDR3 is CASSLAGITDTQYF. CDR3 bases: TGTGCCAGCAGCTTAGCGGGAATCACAGATACGCAGTATTTT.

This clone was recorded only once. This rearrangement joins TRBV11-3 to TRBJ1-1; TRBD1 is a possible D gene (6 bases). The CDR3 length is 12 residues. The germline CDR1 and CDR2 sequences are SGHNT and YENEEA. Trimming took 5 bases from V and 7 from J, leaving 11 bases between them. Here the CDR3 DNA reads TGTGCCAGCAGCCTACAGGGAGTTGAAGCTTTCTTT. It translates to CASSLQGVEAFF.

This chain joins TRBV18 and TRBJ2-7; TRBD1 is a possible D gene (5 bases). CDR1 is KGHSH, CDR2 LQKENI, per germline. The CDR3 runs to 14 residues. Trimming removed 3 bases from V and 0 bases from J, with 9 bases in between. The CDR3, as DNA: TGTGCCAGCTCACCCCAAGACAGCTCCTACGAGCAGTACTTC. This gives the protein CASSPQDSSYEQYF.

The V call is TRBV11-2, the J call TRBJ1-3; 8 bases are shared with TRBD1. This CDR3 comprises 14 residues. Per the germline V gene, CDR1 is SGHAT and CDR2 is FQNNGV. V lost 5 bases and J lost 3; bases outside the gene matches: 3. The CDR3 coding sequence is TGTGCCAGCAGCCGGACAGGGAATGGAAACACCATATATTTT. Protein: CASSRTGNGNTIYF.

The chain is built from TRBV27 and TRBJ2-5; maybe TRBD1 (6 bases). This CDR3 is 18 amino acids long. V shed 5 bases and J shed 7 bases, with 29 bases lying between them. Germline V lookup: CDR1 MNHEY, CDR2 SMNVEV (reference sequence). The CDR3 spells CASSEGPTGLLRGATQYF. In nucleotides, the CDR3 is TGTGCCAGCAGTGAGGGGCCAACAGGGCTACTACGTGGCGCGACCCAGTACTTC.

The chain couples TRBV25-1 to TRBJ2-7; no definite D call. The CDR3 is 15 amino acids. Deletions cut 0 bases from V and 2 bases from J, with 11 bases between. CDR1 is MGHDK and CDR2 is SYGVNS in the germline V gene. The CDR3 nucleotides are TGTGCCAGCAGTGAATACTCGGGTTCTGCCTACGAGCAGTACTTC. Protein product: CASSEYSGSAYEQYF.

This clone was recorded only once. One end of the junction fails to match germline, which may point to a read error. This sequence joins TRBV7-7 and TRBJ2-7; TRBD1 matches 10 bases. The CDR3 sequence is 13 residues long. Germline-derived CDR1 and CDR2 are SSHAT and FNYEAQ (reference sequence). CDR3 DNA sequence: TGTGCTAGCAGCGTCGGGACAGGGGACGAGCAGTACTTC. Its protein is CASSVGTGDEQYF.

In DNA, the CDR3 is TGTGCCTGGGCCCTCGGGGACAGGGGTAACTATGGCTACACCTTC. Translation: CAWALGDRGNYGYTF. The chain combines TRBV30 with TRBJ1-2; 10 bases are a match to TRBD1. Germline V gives CDR1 GTSNPN, CDR2 SVGIG (reference sequence). The CDR3 is 15 amino acids. V lost 5 bases to trimming and J lost 1 base; unmatched junction nucleotides: 7. The whole variable domain, filled in from reference TRBV30 and TRBJ1-2, reads SQTIHQWPATLVQPVGSPLSLECTVEGTSNPNLYWYRQAAGRGLQLLFYSVGIGQISSEVPQNLSASRPQDRQFILSSKKLLLSDSGFYLCAWALGDRGNYGYTFGSGTRLTVV.

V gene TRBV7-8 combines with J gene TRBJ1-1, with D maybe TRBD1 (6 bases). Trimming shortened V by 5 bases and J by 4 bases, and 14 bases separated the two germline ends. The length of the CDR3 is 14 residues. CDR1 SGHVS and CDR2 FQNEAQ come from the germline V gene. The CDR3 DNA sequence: TGTGCCAGCAGCCCCACAGGGCGGCGCACTGAAGCTTTCTTT. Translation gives CASSPTGRRTEAFF.